This T cell receptor beta chain is from a study of early T cells in non-severe SARS-CoV-2 infection. One entry per CDR3 protein results from TCRdb running MiXCR on the 5' RACE reads. The sample shows tens of thousands of distinct CDR3 sequences, around 7% of them seen only once. Many counts were recorded for this clonotype. Looked up from germline, CDR1 is MNHEY and CDR2 is SVGAGI. Trimming removed 7 bases at V and 4 bases at J, with 11 bases between. The CDR3 length is 14 residues. The source material was whole blood. This sequence joins TRBV6-5 and TRBJ1-6; tentatively, D is TRBD1 (6 bases). This TCR was recovered from an adult who was a healthcare worker with PCR-confirmed SARS-CoV-2 infection or an uninfected control (not recorded which). CDR3 protein: CASTAGAYNSPLHF. In nucleotides, the CDR3 is TGTGCCAGCACCGCAGGGGCATATAATTCACCCCTCCACTTT.